These 3 T cell receptor beta chains came from one sample sequenced in a study of cytomegalovirus exposure and HLA in healthy donors (dated by TCRdb to about 2017). Libraries came from the immunoSEQ multiplex PCR assay. The multiplex PCR relied on a mix of 60 forward primers for TCR Vbeta segments and 13 reverse primers for TCR Jbeta segments. TCRdb took this table from immuneACCESS and kept in-frame rearrangements with V and J called. Such tables lack part of the clones; where checked against another copy, unresolved V genes explain under half of the gap, and the rest is unexplained. Here the sample has 170,000 or so clones; over 70% occur a single time. The ten biggest clones cover 2.9% of the sample. Sequencing used PBMCs. The receptors come from a male donor in good health and CMV-seronegative.

The chain couples TRBV5-6 to TRBJ1-5, with D hard to call. The V end lost 2 bases, the J end lost 0 bases, and 12 bases lay between the germline ends. CDR3 length: 16 residues. The germline CDR1 and CDR2 sequences are SGHDT and YYEEEE. The DNA of the CDR3 is TGTGCCAGCAGCTTTGGTTTCGGTAATAGCAATCAGCCCCAGCATTTT. Translating it yields CASSFGFGNSNQPQHF.

There are a few counts of this clone. The V gene is TRBV29-1, the J gene TRBJ2-1; TRBD2 agrees at 10 bases. This CDR3 is built from 18 residues. CDR1 SQVTM and CDR2 ANQGSEA come from the germline V gene. The V segment lost 2 bases and the J segment 10 bases; nucleotides outside the gene matches: 20. The DNA for the CDR3 is TGCAGCGTTGAACAATCATACTCCGGGACTAGCGCTCGGAGGGAGCAGTTCTTC. It yields the protein CSVEQSYSGTSARREQFF.

The rearrangement uses TRBV4-3 and TRBJ2-1; the match to TRBD2 covers 7 bases. This CDR3 comprises 15 residues. Germline V gene lookup returns CDR1 LGHNA and CDR2 YSLEER. Trimming at V came to 1 base and at J to 7 bases, leaving 7 bases not matched to a gene. CDR3 coding DNA: TGCGCCAGCAGCCAAGGGGCGGGAGCTGGGAATGAGCAGTTCTTC. It yields the protein CASSQGAGAGNEQFF.